This record looks at one T cell receptor beta chain sequence and its context. The specificity of this receptor is unknown. No per-base quality is available; no much larger clone lies one base away. The donors were healthy, HIV-negative adults with no recently reported acute infections or vaccinations. Every donor was a Caucasian adult living in Nashville, Tennessee, USA. CD4+ T cells were enriched by magnetic negative selection, after which naive cells were positively selected on CD45RA and the negative fraction was taken as the memory subset. Blood was collected by leukapheresis, and PBMCs were isolated by Ficoll-Histopaque density gradient centrifugation and then cryopreserved in liquid nitrogen vapor phase. Purity and quantity of every magnetically sorted T cell population were checked by analytical flow cytometry. Each sorted fraction had its genomic DNA isolated and then quantified by UV absorbance on a Nanodrop 2000c.

Using the deep immunoSEQ assay, multiplex PCR amplified TCR CDR3 regions from genomic DNA. Extracted genomic DNA from each cell subset was distributed evenly across all wells of several immunoSEQ 96-well plates, and each plate was treated as a replicate. For sorted subsets, each replicate PCR was loaded with 200 to 250 ng genomic DNA, equivalent to some 27,000 T cell genomes. Purified libraries were measured with a Qubit 3.0 fluorometer, size-checked on a Bioanalyzer 2100, and measured again with the KAPA Library Quantification kit. Each immunoSEQ 96-well plate was sequenced on its own single-read 150-cycle Illumina NextSeq 550 flow cell. The study's processing was this. Because the immunoSEQ output held only junctional sequences and lacked quality scores, the filtering could not match the filtering applied to full-length reads. To assign V/J genes and CDR3, sequences were annotated against IMGT germline references using PyIR, a Python wrapper for IgBLAST v1.9. Reads were removed for weak V/J assignments (E-value above 1e-6), missing CDR3, stop codons, out-of-frame junctions, or ambiguous translated residues. A V3J clonotype was defined by an identical inferred V gene, J gene, and CDR3 amino acid sequence. Percentage overlap between repertoires was computed as shared unique clonotypes divided by the size of the smaller repertoire. Richness of each repertoire was evaluated using RTK rarefaction, the Chao1 estimator, and Recon v2.1 estimates of unobserved clonotypes. For all TCRbeta clonotypes obtained by the gDNA method from four donors, generation probabilities were computed with OLGA. Entries here come from immuneACCESS through TCRdb and include only in-frame sequences with V and J called. Some clones fail to appear in such tables; in the studies checked, an unresolved V gene covers under half of the shortfall, and the cause of the remainder is unknown. V, J and clone size were drawn from that table, and D and trimming were deduced from the DNA. The sample table lists more than 550,000 clones, approximately 72% of them with a count of one. The ten largest make up roughly 1.8% of the sample.

The data belong to a study of shared clonotypes between healthy human individuals (dated by TCRdb to 2019 to 2021). At the level of the whole study: The cohort comprised a couple of women and a few men aged 18 to 49 years. Libraries were prepared and TCR repertoires were sequenced by different laboratories using diverse techniques, in order to increase sequencing depth and limit assay-specific biases. For each donor, CD4 naive and CD4 memory were each given three plates, CD8 naive was given two plates, and CD8 memory was given one plate. Blood TCR repertoires of roughly five healthy adults were deeply sequenced to estimate repertoire size and the extent of clonotype sharing between individuals. Per donor, leukapheresis produced somewhere between about 0.94 and 10 billion PBMCs. The research as a whole found: Pairwise subsampling indicated that sequencing depth was expected to affect the degree of clonotype sharing among donors. Compared with non-shared clonotypes, the clonotypes found in all four sorted-subset donors had higher generation probabilities. Incomplete sequencing was indicated by rarefaction of sorted-subset datasets, despite the large sequencing depth. Sampling was restricted to blood, and TCR repertoires in tissues likely differ from the TCR repertoires found in blood. Naive subsets generally had larger estimated clonotype richness than memory subsets did. When a few donors were compared, the shared fraction of clonotypes was 5% to 6.5% for naive CD4, approximately 3.5% for naive CD8, 2.3% for memory CD4, and less than 0.45% for memory CD8. The small number of donors limited the genetic and exposure-history diversity represented.

The V end gives up 6 bases and the J end 4 bases, leaving 4 bases in the junction not matched to a gene. According to the germline V gene, CDR1 reads SQVTM and CDR2 reads ANQGSEA. Including the terminal cysteine and phenylalanine, the CDR3 comprises 12 residues. Of all the DNA, just the CDR3 is kept, 36 bases in frame from base 1. This TCR was sampled from a woman aged 30 to 39 in good health. The specimen was memory CD4+ T cells sorted from blood. The label giving this sample's cell subset or site can be read as: CD45RA-negative fraction. The V and J segments used are TRBV29-1 and TRBJ2-5; 8 nucleotides in the junction match TRBD2. The DNA sequence is given as TGCAGCGTCCGGGGGGGGCCAGAGACCCAGTACTTC. This is translated as CSVRGGPETQYF.